This T cell receptor beta chain emerged from a study of cytomegalovirus exposure and HLA in healthy donors. Overall study: An earlier analysis found under 130 million unique TCR beta sequences from around 180 million T cells.

Regarding the study as a whole: Per a later analysis, HLA-associated TCR beta chains showed more clonal expansion than other, equally common TCR beta chains. Later analysis identified several of the most significant clusters that appeared linked to common viral pathogens.

This CDR3 comprises 15 residues. Trimming shortened V by 3 bases and J by 1 base, and 11 bases separated the two germline ends. Germline assignment: CDR1 SGHRS and CDR2 YFSETQ. This clone has only a few counts. Its target is not known. 13 Jbeta primers and 60 Vbeta primers were used for the PCR. Original data processing: Unique TCR beta chains totaled roughly 79 million in a later count, with roughly 10 million of them shared. Only in-frame clones appear in the TCRdb table, and some are missing; sequencing was by immunoSEQ multiplex PCR. Clone size and V and J calls were adopted from that table, with D and trimming inferred from the DNA. The repertoire holds around 210,000 clones, with approximately 79% as singletons.

This chain uses TRBV5-1 with TRBJ1-5; D remains unclear. Sequencing was done on a sample of PBMCs. This TCR came from a man aged 45-65 years in good health and CMV-seronegative. The CDR3 reads CASSSGDLSNQPQHF. DNA of the CDR3: TGCGCCAGCAGCTCCGGGGATCTAAGCAATCAGCCCCAGCATTTT. Drawing the rest from reference TRBV5-1 and TRBJ1-5, the complete variable domain is KAGVTQTPRYLIKTRGQQVTLSCSPISGHRSVSWYQQTPGQGLQFLFEYFSETQRNKGNFPGRFSGRQFSNSRSEMNVSTLELGDSALYLCASSSGDLSNQPQHFGDGTRLSIL.